The present T cell receptor beta chain was sequenced within a study of T cells in women clearing cervical HPV infection. Study information: HLA type stays a possible confounder, typing being limited.

With 4 bases clipped from V and 1 base from J, the junction kept 15 bases outside the gene matches. This CDR3 has 18 amino acids. The germline V gene encodes CDR1 KGHSY and CDR2 FQNENV. Some clones are missing from TCRdb's copy, which holds only in-frame ones; the method was immunoSEQ multiplex PCR. This listing includes about 46,000 clones. On this clone: The missing CDR3 end, 3 residues past where the read stops, is filled in from the germline J gene.

Sequenced material: blood buffy coat. The TCR comes from a woman between 18 and 75 years old with a cervical HPV16 infection that either progressed to CIN3+ or cleared (not recorded which). This chain uses TRBV16 with TRBJ2-5; 7 bases agree with TRBD1. CDR3 DNA, as far as it was read: TGTGCCAGCAGCCCAAAAAAAGCCGGACAGGTCGGCCAAGAGACC. It translates to CASSPKKAGQVGQET. The full CDR3 protein is CASSPKKAGQVGQETQYF.